A single sample gave rise to the 11 T cell receptor beta chains below, sequenced in a study of regulatory T cells in long-lasting Graves disease. The time point here: persistent/refractory GD, antithyroid drugs over 5 years with positive TRAb. Researchers made the TCR library from RNA that was extracted from PBMCs. Assembly of TCR beta libraries relied on iRepertoire HTBI primers together with Arm-PCR of CDR3 regions. TCRdb reprocessed the multiplex PCR reads via MiXCR and lists one record per CDR3 protein. The sample carries about 470,000 distinct CDR3 sequences, less than 25% recorded once. The sample in question was peripheral blood mononuclear cells (PBMCs), obtained when the disease was refractory, from a patient treated with antithyroid drugs. All receptors derive from a female donor with Graves disease.

Many counts were recorded for this clonotype. The CDR3 spells CAISETTGPQETQYF. The CDR3 nucleotides read TGTGCCATCAGCGAAACGACAGGGCCGCAAGAGACCCAGTACTTC. J is TRBJ2-5 and V is TRBV10-3; 7 nucleotides line up with TRBD1. V gave up 6 bases and J gave up 2 bases; unmatched junction bases: 9. Per the germline V gene, CDR1 is ENHRY and CDR2 is SYGVKD. This CDR3 region has 15 residues.

Concerning this clonotype: Germline is not matched at one junction end, which may reflect a read error. This sequence joins TRBV7-7 and TRBJ2-1; 9 bases align to TRBD1. CDR1 and CDR2 from the germline V gene are SSHAT and FNYEAQ (reference sequence). This CDR3 region has 16 residues. The CDR3 is CASSKGSGTGWNEQFF. Written as DNA, the CDR3 is TGTGCTAGCAGCAAAGGCTCCGGGACAGGGTGGAATGAGCAGTTCTTC.

The genes are TRBV6-1 and TRBJ1-5; no clear D gene. Germline CDR1 and CDR2: MNHNS and SASEGT. Trimming removed 10 bases at V and 5 bases at J, with 18 bases between. This CDR3 comprises 14 residues. CDR3 DNA: TGTGCCACCACGGCGGTGTGGGGTCATCAGCCCCAGCATTTT. This sequence encodes CATTAVWGHQPQHF.

A few counts support this clonotype. The genes are TRBV6-5 and TRBJ2-7, with 9 bases lining up with TRBD1. The trim removed 4 bases at V and 2 bases at J, leaving 9 bases unmatched. CDR3 length: 16 residues. The germline V gene encodes CDR1 MNHEY and CDR2 SVGAGI. CDR3 nucleotides: TGTGCCAGCAGTTCGGAGGGACAGGGCTCACCCTACGAGCAGTACTTC. Translation gives CASSSEGQGSPYEQYF.

CDR3 sequence reads: CASSPQIIYEQYF. CDR3 nucleotides: TGTGCCAGCAGCCCGCAGATTATCTACGAGCAGTACTTC. The J gene is TRBJ2-7, the V gene TRBV6-1; no definite D call. The CDR3 covers 13 residues. Trimming left V 6 bases short and J 3 bases short, with 12 bases between. CDR1 is MNHNS and CDR2 is SASEGT in the germline V gene.

This clonotype has ten or more counts. This chain connects TRBV11-2 to TRBJ2-5; TRBD1 agrees at 8 bases. J lost 2 bases, V lost 1 base, and 6 bases had no gene match. The germline gives CDR1 SGHAT, CDR2 FQNNGV. The CDR3 spans 16 residues. CDR3 sequence: CASSLVSWDRQETQYF. The CDR3 coding sequence is TGTGCCAGCAGCTTAGTATCTTGGGACAGGCAAGAGACCCAGTACTTC.

Comments on this clonotype: Just one base apart from a much larger clone, this may be a read error. The chain combines TRBV12-3 or TRBV12-4 with TRBJ1-5; D not resolved. This CDR3 is 13 amino acids long. V was trimmed by 1 base and J by 7 bases, leaving 8 bases between them. The CDR3 DNA follows: TGTGCCAGCAGTTTAGGGTCCTGGCAGCCCCAGCATTTT. The encoded protein is CASSLGSWQPQHF.

This CDR3 is CATSRDPQDRDSNQPQHF. CDR3 nucleotides: TGTGCCACCAGCAGAGACCCGCAGGACAGGGATAGCAATCAGCCCCAGCATTTT. The gene calls are TRBV15 and TRBJ1-5; 8 positions match TRBD1. The V gene end was trimmed by 0 bases and the J gene end by 0 bases; junction bases not matched to a gene: 7. In germline, CDR1 is LNHNV, CDR2 YYDKDF (reference sequence). There are 18 residues in the CDR3.

Ten or more counts support this clonotype. This chain connects TRBV18 to TRBJ1-5; weak D call: TRBD1 (5 bases). Germline-derived CDR1 and CDR2 are KGHSH and LQKENI. The V end was cut by 5 bases, the J end by 2 bases, with 16 bases between. There are 16 residues in the CDR3. The CDR3 coding sequence is TGTGCCAGCTCATTGGGACTGCTGAGGGGCAATCAGCCCCAGCATTTT. The encoded protein is CASSLGLLRGNQPQHF.

There are many counts of this clonotype. A read error may account for a junction end that differs from germline. J is TRBJ2-5 and V is TRBV7-3; the D gene is possibly TRBD2 (6 bases). The CDR3 runs 15 residues. CDR1 SGHTA and CDR2 FQGTGA come from the germline V gene. CDR3 nucleotides: TGTGCCAGCAGCCTACCTGGCTCGGGGGAAGAAACCCAGTACTTC. Its translation: CASSLPGSGEETQYF.

This clonotype was detected ten times or more. The chain couples TRBV13 to TRBJ2-7; D not resolved. The CDR3 sequence is 15 residues long. In germline, CDR1 is PRHDT, CDR2 FYEKMQ (reference sequence). Trimming shortened V by 1 base and J by 3 bases, and 13 bases separated the two germline ends. Here the CDR3 reads CASSLDSDQLYEQYF. The CDR3, as DNA: TGTGCCAGCAGCTTAGACTCAGACCAACTCTACGAGCAGTACTTC. Filled out from reference TRBV13 and TRBJ2-7, the complete variable domain reads AAGVIQSPRHLIKEKRETATLKCYPIPRHDTVYWYQQGPGQDPQFLISFYEKMQSDKGSIPDRFSAQQFSDYHSELNMSSLELGDSALYFCASSLDSDQLYEQYFGPGTRLTVT.